The 10 T cell receptor beta chains below all came from one sample that was sequenced in a study of vaccination effects on CD4 cells after COVID-19. Following a 10-day culture, CD4+ T cells were purified. These TCRs are of unknown antigen specificity. TCRdb keeps only in-frame clones here, not all; method: immunoSEQ multiplex PCR. The sample consists of some 63,000 clones, more than 60% of them appearing once. Sequenced material: CD4+ T cells from PBMCs cultured without peptide, taken before COVID-19 vaccination. These receptors were obtained from a human donor who had a prior SARS-CoV-2 infection.

In its sample, this clone was seen a few times. This chain links TRBV3-1 (or the pseudogene TRBV3-2) with TRBJ2-1, with D unresolved. V was pared by 6 bases and J by 0 bases, with 9 bases between. The V gene's germline CDR1 is LGHDT and CDR2 YNNKEL (reference sequence). The CDR3 is 14 residues long. DNA for the CDR3: TGTGCCAGCAGTGTGCGGAGCTCCTACAATGAGCAGTTCTTC. It yields the protein CASSVRSSYNEQFF.

The rearrangement links TRBV5-1 to TRBJ2-2; D is possibly TRBD2 (6 bases). The CDR3 loop spans 18 amino acids. Germline V lookup: CDR1 SGHRS, CDR2 YFSETQ. Trimming took off 0 bases at V and 1 base at J, with 16 bases between the two ends. The CDR3 coding sequence is TGCGCCAGCAGCTTGGGCGGGATTGTGGCTCTGAACACCGGGGAGCTGTTTTTT. As protein: CASSLGGIVALNTGELFF.

This clone was seen only a few times. The chain joins TRBV3-1 (or the pseudogene TRBV3-2) to TRBJ2-2; D not resolved. From germline, CDR1 is LGHDT and CDR2 YNNKEL (reference sequence). The CDR3 has 15 residues. Trimming shortened V by 2 bases and J by 7 bases, and 14 bases separated the two germline ends. CDR3 sequence: CASSQPRFGNGELFF. The CDR3 DNA reads TGTGCCAGCAGCCAACCCCGGTTCGGAAACGGGGAGCTGTTTTTT.

The chain couples TRBV18 to TRBJ2-1; TRBD1 matches 9 bases. This CDR3 is 15 amino acids long. CDR1 KGHSH and CDR2 LQKENI come from the germline V gene. Germline trimming cut 5 bases from V and 2 bases from J; bases unmatched to any gene: 4. In nucleotides, the CDR3 is TGTGCCAGCTCAGCCGGGACAGGGACCTACAATGAGCAGTTCTTC. Its translation is CASSAGTGTYNEQFF.

The chain couples TRBV2 to TRBJ2-7; D might be TRBD2 (5 bases). CDR3 length: 13 residues. CDR1 and CDR2 from the germline V gene are SNHLY and FYNNEI. The ends were cut back, 7 bases at V and 7 bases at J, with 17 bases in the middle. The CDR3 DNA sequence: TGTGCCAGCATACTAGGCCCATTGGGAGAGCAGTACTTC. Translating gives CASILGPLGEQYF.

The chain couples TRBV2 to TRBJ2-6; TRBD2 is a possible D gene (6 bases). V was trimmed by 7 bases and J by 0 bases, leaving 10 bases between them. From germline, CDR1 is SNHLY and CDR2 FYNNEI. The CDR3 is 15 residues long. Here the CDR3 reads CASTSESSGANVLTF. Here the CDR3 DNA reads TGTGCCAGCACTAGCGAAAGCTCTGGGGCCAACGTCCTGACTTTC.

This rearrangement joins TRBV7-9 to TRBJ1-2; D remains ambiguous. Looked up from germline, CDR1 is SEHNR and CDR2 is FQNEAQ (reference sequence). This CDR3 is built from 14 residues. Trimming took 1 base from V and 1 from J, leaving 7 bases between them. The CDR3 coding sequence is TGTGCCAGCAGCTTAGGGGCGGGTAACTATGGCTACACCTTC. Its protein is CASSLGAGNYGYTF.

The chain carries TRBV5-6 and TRBJ2-3; D gene unclear. The CDR3 covers 14 residues. Deletions cut 0 bases from V and 5 bases from J, with 10 bases between. Germline-derived CDR1 and CDR2 are SGHDT and YYEEEE. Here the CDR3 DNA reads TGTGCCAGCAGCTTGGTGGTAGTGGAAGATACGCAGTATTTT. Its protein is CASSLVVVEDTQYF.

J is TRBJ2-3 and V is TRBV9; 8 bases agree with TRBD2. Germline assignment: CDR1 SGDLS and CDR2 YYNGEE. V lost 2 bases and J lost 2; bases outside the gene matches: 16. CDR3 length equals 19 residues. The CDR3 loop reads CASSVSLGSWRGDTDTQYF. The CDR3 bases are TGTGCCAGCAGCGTCTCTTTGGGATCGTGGCGGGGGGACACAGATACGCAGTATTTT.

In this sample, this clone turned up many times. The same CDR3 is also encoded by other DNA sequences in this sample. J is TRBJ2-5 and V is TRBV5-1; possibly TRBD2 for D (5 bases). Trimming removed 4 bases at V and 5 bases at J, with 12 bases between. This CDR3 has 13 amino acids. Germline loops: CDR1 SGHRS, CDR2 YFSETQ. As DNA, the CDR3 is TGCGCCAGCAGCCTCCCGGGCGGGGAGACCCAGTACTTC. Its translation: CASSLPGGETQYF.